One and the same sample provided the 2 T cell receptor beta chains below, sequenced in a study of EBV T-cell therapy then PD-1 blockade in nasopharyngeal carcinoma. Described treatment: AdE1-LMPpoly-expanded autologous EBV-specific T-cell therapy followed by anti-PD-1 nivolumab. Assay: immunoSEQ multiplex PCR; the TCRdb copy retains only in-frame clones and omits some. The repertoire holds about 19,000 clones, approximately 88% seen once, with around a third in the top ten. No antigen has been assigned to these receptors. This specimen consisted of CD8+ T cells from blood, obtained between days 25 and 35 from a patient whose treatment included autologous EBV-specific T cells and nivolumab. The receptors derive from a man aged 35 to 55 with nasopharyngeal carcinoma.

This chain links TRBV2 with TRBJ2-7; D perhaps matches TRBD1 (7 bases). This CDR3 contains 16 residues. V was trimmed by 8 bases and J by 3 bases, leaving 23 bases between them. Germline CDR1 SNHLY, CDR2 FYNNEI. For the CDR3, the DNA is TGTGCCAGCGCGGAGGGGGCCAGGGGGGCAATCTACGAGCAGTACTTC. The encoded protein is CASAEGARGAIYEQYF.

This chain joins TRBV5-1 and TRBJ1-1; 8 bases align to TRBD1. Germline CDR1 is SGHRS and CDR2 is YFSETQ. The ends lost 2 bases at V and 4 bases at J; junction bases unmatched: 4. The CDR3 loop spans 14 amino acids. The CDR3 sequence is CASSFGQGATEAFF. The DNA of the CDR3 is TGCGCCAGCAGCTTCGGACAGGGAGCCACTGAAGCTTTCTTT.